This T cell receptor beta chain was profiled in a study of cytomegalovirus exposure and HLA in healthy donors. The PCR employed 60 Vbeta primers together with 13 Jbeta primers. Profiled with immunoSEQ multiplex PCR; TCRdb holds only in-frame clones, not every one. The data show approximately 220,000 clones, roughly 80% seen once. This CDR3 comprises 16 residues. Looked up from germline, CDR1 is SNHLY and CDR2 is FYNNEI. The V gene lost 1 base and the J gene lost 6 bases, with 16 bases spanning the gap. The TCR was taken from a man between 40 and 49 years old in good health and CMV-seronegative. The sequencing sample was made of PBMCs. The V and J genes are TRBV2 and TRBJ2-1; tentatively, D is TRBD1 (6 bases). The CDR3 DNA reads TGTGCCAGCAGTGAAGGATGGAACAGGGCGAGCAATGAGCAGTTCTTC. This encodes CASSEGWNRASNEQFF. The variable domain in full, completed from reference TRBV2 and TRBJ2-1, reads EPEVTQTPSHQVTQMGQEVILRCVPISNHLYFYWYRQILGQKVEFLVSFYNNEISEKSEIFDDQFSVERPDGSNFTLKIRSTKLEDSAMYFCASSEGWNRASNEQFFGPGTRLTVL.